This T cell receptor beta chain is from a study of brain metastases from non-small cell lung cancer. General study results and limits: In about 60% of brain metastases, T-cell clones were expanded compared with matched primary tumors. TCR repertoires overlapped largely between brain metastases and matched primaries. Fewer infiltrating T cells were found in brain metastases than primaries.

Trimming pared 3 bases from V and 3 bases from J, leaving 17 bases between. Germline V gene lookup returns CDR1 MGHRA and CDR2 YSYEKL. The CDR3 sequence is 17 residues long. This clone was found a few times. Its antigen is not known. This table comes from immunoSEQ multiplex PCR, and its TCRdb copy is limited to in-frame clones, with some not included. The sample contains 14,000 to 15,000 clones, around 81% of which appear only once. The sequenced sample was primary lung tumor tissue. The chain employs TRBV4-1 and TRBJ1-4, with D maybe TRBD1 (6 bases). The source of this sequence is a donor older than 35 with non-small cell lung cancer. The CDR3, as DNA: TGCGCCAGCAGCCAGGGCGGGCAGGGGAGGCCTAATGAAAAACTGTTTTTT. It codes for CASSQGGQGRPNEKLFF.